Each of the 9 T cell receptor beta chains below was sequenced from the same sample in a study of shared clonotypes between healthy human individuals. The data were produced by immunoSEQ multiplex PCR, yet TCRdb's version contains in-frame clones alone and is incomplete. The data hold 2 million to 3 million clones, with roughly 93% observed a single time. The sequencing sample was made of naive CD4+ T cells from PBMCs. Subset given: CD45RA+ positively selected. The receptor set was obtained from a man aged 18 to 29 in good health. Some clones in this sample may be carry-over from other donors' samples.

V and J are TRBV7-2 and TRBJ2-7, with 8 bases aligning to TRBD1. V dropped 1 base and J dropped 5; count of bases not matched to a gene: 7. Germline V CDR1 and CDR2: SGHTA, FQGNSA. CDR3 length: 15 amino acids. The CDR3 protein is CASSLGVTGVHEQYF. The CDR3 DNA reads TGTGCCAGCAGCTTAGGAGTGACAGGGGTTCACGAGCAGTACTTC.

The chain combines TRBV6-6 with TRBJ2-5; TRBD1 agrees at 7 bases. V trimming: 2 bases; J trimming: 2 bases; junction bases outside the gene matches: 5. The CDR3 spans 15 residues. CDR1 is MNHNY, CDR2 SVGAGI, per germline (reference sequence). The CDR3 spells CASSYMGTAQETQYF. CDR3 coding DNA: TGTGCCAGCAGTTACATGGGGACAGCACAAGAGACCCAGTACTTC.

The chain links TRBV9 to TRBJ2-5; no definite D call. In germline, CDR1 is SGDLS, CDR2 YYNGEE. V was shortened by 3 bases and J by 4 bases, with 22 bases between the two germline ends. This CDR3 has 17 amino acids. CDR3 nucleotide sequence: TGTGCCAGCAGCGAAGGTTTATCCTCGGGTGCCCGAGAGACCCAGTACTTC. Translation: CASSEGLSSGARETQYF.

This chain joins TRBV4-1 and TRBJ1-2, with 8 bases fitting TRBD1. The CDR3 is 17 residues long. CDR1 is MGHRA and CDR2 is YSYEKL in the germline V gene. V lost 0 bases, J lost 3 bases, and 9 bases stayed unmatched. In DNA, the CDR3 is TGCGCCAGCAGCCAAGAAGCCGGACAGGGCAGGCACTATGGCTACACCTTC. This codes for CASSQEAGQGRHYGYTF.

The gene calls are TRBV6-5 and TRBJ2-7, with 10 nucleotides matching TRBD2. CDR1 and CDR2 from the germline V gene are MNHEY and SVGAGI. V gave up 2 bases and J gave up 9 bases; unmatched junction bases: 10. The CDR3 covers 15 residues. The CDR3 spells CASSYQASGRRGQYF. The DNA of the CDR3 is TGTGCCAGCAGTTACCAGGCTAGCGGGAGACGAGGGCAGTACTTC.

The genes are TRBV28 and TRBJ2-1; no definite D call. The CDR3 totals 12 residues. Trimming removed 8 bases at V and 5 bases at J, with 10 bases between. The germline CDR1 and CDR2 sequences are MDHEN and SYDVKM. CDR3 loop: CASGRPDNEQFF. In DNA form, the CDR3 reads TGTGCCAGCGGAAGACCGGACAATGAGCAGTTCTTC.

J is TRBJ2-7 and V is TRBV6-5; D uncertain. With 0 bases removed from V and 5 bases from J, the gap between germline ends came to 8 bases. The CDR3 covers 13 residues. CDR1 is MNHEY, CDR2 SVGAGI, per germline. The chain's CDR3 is CASSYSRRDEQYF. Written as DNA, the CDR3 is TGTGCCAGCAGTTACTCGCGACGGGACGAGCAGTACTTC.

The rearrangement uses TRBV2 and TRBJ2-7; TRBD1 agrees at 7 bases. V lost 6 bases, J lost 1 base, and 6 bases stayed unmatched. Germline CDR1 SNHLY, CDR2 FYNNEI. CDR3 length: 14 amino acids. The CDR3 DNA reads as TGTGCCAGCAGACAGCCGGGACAGTCCTACGAGCAGTACTTC. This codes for CASRQPGQSYEQYF.

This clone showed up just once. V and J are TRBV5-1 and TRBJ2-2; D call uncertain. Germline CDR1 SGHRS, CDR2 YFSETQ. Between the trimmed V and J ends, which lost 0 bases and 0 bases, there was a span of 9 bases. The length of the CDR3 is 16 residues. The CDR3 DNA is TGCGCCAGCAGCTTGGGGCTGTTTGCGAACACCGGGGAGCTGTTTTTT. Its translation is CASSLGLFANTGELFF.